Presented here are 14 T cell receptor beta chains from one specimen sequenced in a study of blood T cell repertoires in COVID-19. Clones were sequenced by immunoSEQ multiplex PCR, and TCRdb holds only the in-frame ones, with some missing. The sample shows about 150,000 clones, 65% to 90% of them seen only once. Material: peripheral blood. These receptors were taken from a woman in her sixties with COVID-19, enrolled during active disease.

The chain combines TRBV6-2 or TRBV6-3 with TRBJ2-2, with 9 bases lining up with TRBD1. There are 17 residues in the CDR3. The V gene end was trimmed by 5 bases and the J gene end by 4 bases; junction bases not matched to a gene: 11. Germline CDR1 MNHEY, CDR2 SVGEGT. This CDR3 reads CASSRNTGGQSTGELFF. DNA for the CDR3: TGTGCCAGCAGTAGAAATACAGGGGGCCAGAGCACCGGGGAGCTGTTTTTT.

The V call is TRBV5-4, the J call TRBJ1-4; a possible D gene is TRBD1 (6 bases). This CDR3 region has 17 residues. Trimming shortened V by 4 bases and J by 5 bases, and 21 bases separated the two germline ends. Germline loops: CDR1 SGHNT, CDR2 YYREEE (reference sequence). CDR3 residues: CASSQGGGAARNEKLFF. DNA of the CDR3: TGTGCCAGCAGCCAAGGGGGTGGCGCTGCAAGGAATGAAAAACTGTTTTTT.

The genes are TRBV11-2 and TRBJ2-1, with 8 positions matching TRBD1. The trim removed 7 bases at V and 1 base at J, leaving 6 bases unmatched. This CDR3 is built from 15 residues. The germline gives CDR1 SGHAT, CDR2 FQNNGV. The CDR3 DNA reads TGTGCCAGCAACCGACAGGGGAGGTCCTACAATGAGCAGTTCTTC. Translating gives CASNRQGRSYNEQFF.

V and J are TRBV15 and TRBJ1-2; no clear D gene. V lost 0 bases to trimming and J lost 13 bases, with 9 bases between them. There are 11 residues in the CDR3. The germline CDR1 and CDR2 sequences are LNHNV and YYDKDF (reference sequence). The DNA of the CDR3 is TGTGCCACCAGCAGAGATTCCCCGGGCACCTTC. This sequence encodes CATSRDSPGTF. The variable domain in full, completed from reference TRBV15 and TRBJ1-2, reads DAMVIQNPRYQVTQFGKPVTLSCSQTLNHNVMYWYQQKSSQAPKLLFHYYDKDFNNEADTPDNFQSRRPNTSFCFLDIRSPGLGDTAMYLCATSRDSPGTFGSGTRLTVV.

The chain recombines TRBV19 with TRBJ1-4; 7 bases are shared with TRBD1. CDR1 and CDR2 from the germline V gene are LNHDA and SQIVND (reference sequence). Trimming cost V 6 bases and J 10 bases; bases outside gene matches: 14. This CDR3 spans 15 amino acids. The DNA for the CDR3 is TGTGCCAGTAGCCAAACAGGGGACGTGAGCGGAAAACTGTTTTTT. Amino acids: CASSQTGDVSGKLFF.

In DNA, the CDR3 is TGTGCCAGCGGGACAGAGAATAATTCACCCCTCCACTTT. Translating gives CASGTENNSPLHF. This chain uses TRBV2 with TRBJ1-6; TRBD1 matches at 7 bases. J gave up 5 bases and V 8 bases, and 3 bases lay outside the gene matches. This CDR3 is built from 13 residues. Germline V gene data show CDR1 as SNHLY and CDR2 as FYNNEI.

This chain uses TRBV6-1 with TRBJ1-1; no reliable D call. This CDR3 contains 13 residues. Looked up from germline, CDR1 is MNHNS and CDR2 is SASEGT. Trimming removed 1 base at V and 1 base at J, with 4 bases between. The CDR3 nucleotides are TGTGCCAGCAGTGAAGAGAGGAACACTGAAGCTTTCTTT. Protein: CASSEERNTEAFF.

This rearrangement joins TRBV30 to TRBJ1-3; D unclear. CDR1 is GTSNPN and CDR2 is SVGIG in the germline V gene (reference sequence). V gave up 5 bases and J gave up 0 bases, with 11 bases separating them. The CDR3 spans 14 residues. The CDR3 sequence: CAWGLPVSGNTIYF. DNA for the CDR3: TGTGCCTGGGGGCTCCCGGTCTCTGGAAACACCATATATTTT.

CDR3 sequence (DNA): TGTGCCACCAGGAAGAGAACAGACACCGGGGAGCTGTTTTTT. Protein: CATRKRTDTGELFF. The rearrangement links TRBV15 to TRBJ2-2, with no clear D. V lost 6 bases, J lost 3 bases, and 11 bases lay in between. The CDR3 has 14 residues. In germline, CDR1 is LNHNV, CDR2 YYDKDF (reference sequence).

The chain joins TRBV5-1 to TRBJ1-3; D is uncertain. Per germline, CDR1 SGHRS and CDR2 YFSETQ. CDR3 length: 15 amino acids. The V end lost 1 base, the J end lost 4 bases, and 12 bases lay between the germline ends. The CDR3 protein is CASSLMASGGNTIYF. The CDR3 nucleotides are TGCGCCAGCAGCTTGATGGCCTCGGGAGGAAACACCATATATTTT.

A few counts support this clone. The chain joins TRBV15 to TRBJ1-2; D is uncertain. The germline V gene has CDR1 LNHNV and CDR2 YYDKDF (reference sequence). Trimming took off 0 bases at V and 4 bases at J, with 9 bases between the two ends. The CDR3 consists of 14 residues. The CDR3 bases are TGTGCCACCAGCAGAGATAGCCTAGCCTATGGCTACACCTTC. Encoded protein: CATSRDSLAYGYTF.

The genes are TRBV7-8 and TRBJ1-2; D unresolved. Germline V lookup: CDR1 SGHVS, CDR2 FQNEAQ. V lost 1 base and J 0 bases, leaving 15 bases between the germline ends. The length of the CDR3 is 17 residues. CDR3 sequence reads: CASSLGAMTASNYGYTF. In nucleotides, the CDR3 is TGTGCCAGCAGCTTAGGGGCGATGACCGCCTCTAACTATGGCTACACCTTC.

CDR3 coding DNA: TGCGCCAGCAGTTGGACAGGGGTAGAGACCCAGTACTTC. The encoded protein is CASSWTGVETQYF. The chain is built from TRBV10-2 and TRBJ2-5; 9 bases are a match to TRBD1. CDR3 length equals 13 residues. Losses at the gene ends were 5 bases for V and 4 bases for J; bases not matched to a gene: 2. Germline values: CDR1 WSHSY, CDR2 SAAADI.

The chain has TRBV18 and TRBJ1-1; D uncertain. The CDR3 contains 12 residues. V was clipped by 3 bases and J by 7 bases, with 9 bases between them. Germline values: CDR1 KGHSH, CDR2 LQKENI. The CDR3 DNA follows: TGTGCCAGCTCACCCTTGGGCCATGAAGCTTTCTTT. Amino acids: CASSPLGHEAFF.